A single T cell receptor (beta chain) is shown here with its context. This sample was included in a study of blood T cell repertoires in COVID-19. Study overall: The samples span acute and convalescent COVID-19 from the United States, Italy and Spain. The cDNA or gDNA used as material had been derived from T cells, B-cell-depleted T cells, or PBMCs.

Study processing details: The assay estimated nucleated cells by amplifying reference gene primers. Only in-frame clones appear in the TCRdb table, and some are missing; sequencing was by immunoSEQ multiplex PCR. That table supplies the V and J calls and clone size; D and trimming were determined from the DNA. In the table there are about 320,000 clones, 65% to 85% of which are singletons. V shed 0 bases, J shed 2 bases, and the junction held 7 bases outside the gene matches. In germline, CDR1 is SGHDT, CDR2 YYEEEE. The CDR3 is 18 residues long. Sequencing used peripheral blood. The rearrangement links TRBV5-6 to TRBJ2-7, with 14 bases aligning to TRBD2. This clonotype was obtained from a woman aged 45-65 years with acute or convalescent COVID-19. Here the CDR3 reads CASSLASGLAGVTYEQYF. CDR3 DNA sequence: TGTGCCAGCAGCTTGGCCTCGGGACTAGCGGGAGTCACCTACGAGCAGTACTTC.